Listed below are T cell receptor beta chains from one sample, sequenced in a study of beta chain features in type 1 diabetes. Profiling relied on immunoSEQ multiplex PCR, and the TCRdb table lists in-frame clones only, not all of them. Here the sample spans 310,000 or so clones, 8% being singletons. Sequencing was done on a sample of central memory CD4+ T cells from blood. These receptors originate from a woman younger than 30 in good health. Each CDR3 is given with its conserved first and last residue. The order of the fields is V gene, J gene, D gene, clone size, CDR3 DNA, CDR3 protein. The D gene is left open where the match is weak. Size values are once, few and many counts, or a class for expanded clones, and some rows have none.

TRBV6-5	TRBJ1-3	NA	once	TGTGCCAGCAGACGGGACGGGAGGGACACCATATATTTT	CASRRDGRDTIYF
TRBV7-2	TRBJ2-7	TRBD2	NA	TGTGCCAGCAGCTTAGGGATGAAAGGACTAGCTATTTCCTACGAGCAGTACTTC	CASSLGMKGLAISYEQYF
TRBV15	TRBJ2-7	TRBD1	NA	TGTGCCACCAGCAGAGATTCGGACAGGGGCTACGAGCAGTACTTC	CATSRDSDRGYEQYF
TRBV27	TRBJ1-5	NA	NA	TGTGCCAGCAGTTTAGACGGGGGGGGAGGAGGCAATCAGCCCCAGCATTTT	CASSLDGGGGGNQPQHF
TRBV4-2	TRBJ1-2	NA	NA	TGTGCCAGCAGCCAAAATCGGGGGCGTAACTATGGCTACACCTTC	CASSQNRGRNYGYTF
TRBV6-6	TRBJ1-5	NA	few	TGTGCCAGCAGTTACTCTCGAGGGGCGGCGGATCAGCCCCAGCATTTT	CASSYSRGAADQPQHF
TRBV28	TRBJ1-5	TRBD1	few	TGTGCCAGCAGTCCCTCGGGACAGTACTATCAGCCCCAGCATTTT	CASSPSGQYYQPQHF
TRBV5-4	TRBJ1-1	TRBD1	many	TGTGCCAGCAGCTCCATGACAGGGAAGGGCACTGAAGCTTTCTTT	CASSSMTGKGTEAFF
TRBV5-4	TRBJ2-2	NA	few	TGTGCCAGCAGCTTCAGAGGTTCCGGGGAGCTGTTTTTT	CASSFRGSGELFF
TRBV7-2	TRBJ2-5	TRBD2	few	TGTGCCAGCAGCTTAGCTAGCGGGAGGTTGGAGACCCAGTACTTC	CASSLASGRLETQYF
TRBV5-4	TRBJ2-1	TRBD2	few	TGTGCCAGCAGCTCACCAGGACTAGCGGGAAATGAGCAGTTCTTC	CASSSPGLAGNEQFF
TRBV7-2	TRBJ2-3	TRBD1	NA	TGTGCCAGCAGCCAGTCGGGACAGGGTCCAGATACGCAGTATTTT	CASSQSGQGPDTQYF
TRBV25-1	TRBJ1-1	NA	few	TGTGCCAGCAGTGATTACGGGAGCACTGAAGCTTTCTTT	CASSDYGSTEAFF
TRBV7-2	TRBJ2-7	TRBD1	NA	TGTGCCAGCACCATCGGGACAGGGTGGTCCTACGAGCAGTACTTC	CASTIGTGWSYEQYF
TRBV14	TRBJ2-2	TRBD1	many	TGTGCCAGCAGCTTCGGGACAGGGAACACCGGGGAGCTGTTTTTT	CASSFGTGNTGELFF
TRBV18	TRBJ2-1	NA	few	TGTGCCAGCTCACCACTGGTAGGTTTTAGCTCCTACAATGAGCAGTTCTTC	CASSPLVGFSSYNEQFF
TRBV6-6	TRBJ1-1	NA	NA	TGTGCCAGCACTATCGGTACCATGAACACTGAAGCTTTCTTT	CASTIGTMNTEAFF
TRBV4-2	TRBJ2-1	TRBD2	NA	TGTGCCAGCAGCCAAGGACTAGCGGGAGATGGAGATGAGCAGTTCTTC	CASSQGLAGDGDEQFF
TRBV25-1	TRBJ1-1	NA	few	TGTGCCAGCAGTCCCCGTGTGGGGCTTAAAGCTTTCTTT	CASSPRVGLKAFF
TRBV6-5	TRBJ2-5	TRBD1	NA	TGTGCCAGCAGATGGGCCGACAGGGCTGGGGGGACCCAGTACTTC	CASRWADRAGGTQYF
TRBV7-3	TRBJ2-7	NA	few	TGTGCCAGCAGCCGGACTTCGGACACCTACGAGCAGTACTTC	CASSRTSDTYEQYF
TRBV7-2	TRBJ2-5	TRBD2	NA	TGTGCCAGCAGCACTAGCGGAGGGGAGACCCAGTACTTC	CASSTSGGETQYF
TRBV7-2	TRBJ2-2	NA	few	TGTGCCAGCAGCTCCCAGGGAGTAGGGGAGCTGTTTTTT	CASSSQGVGELFF
TRBV7-2	TRBJ2-7	TRBD2	NA	TGTGCCAGCAGCTTGACGGGAGGCCTCGAGCAGTACTTC	CASSLTGGLEQYF
TRBV11-2	TRBJ2-1	TRBD1	NA	TGTGCCAGCAGTAAACAAACCGGGACAGGGTGGAATGAGCAGTTCTTC	CASSKQTGTGWNEQFF
TRBV6-5	TRBJ1-3	NA	many	TGTGCCAGCAGCAGGGGCATTGGAAACACCATATATTTT	CASSRGIGNTIYF
TRBV7-2	TRBJ1-2	TRBD1	NA	TGTGCCAGCAGCGCCCGGACAGGGGTAGACTATGGCTACACCTTC	CASSARTGVDYGYTF
TRBV21-1	TRBJ2-1	NA	NA	TGTGCCAGCAGCCTAAACCGACTAGCGGGAGACTACAATGAGCAGTTCTTC	CASSLNRLAGDYNEQFF
TRBV19	TRBJ1-1	NA	NA	TGTGCCAGTAGTAATTTCATGAACACTGAAGCTTTCTTT	CASSNFMNTEAFF
TRBV11-1	TRBJ2-1	NA	few	TGTGCCAGCAGCTCCCACGGAGACGACCACAATGAGCAGTTCTTC	CASSSHGDDHNEQFF
TRBV20-1	TRBJ1-2	NA	few	TGCAGTGCTAAATTCTATGGCTACACCTTC	CSAKFYGYTF
TRBV29-1	TRBJ2-3	TRBD2	few	TGCAGCGTTGGGACTAGCGGGTACACAGATACGCAGTATTTT	CSVGTSGYTDTQYF
TRBV18	TRBJ2-7	NA	many	TGTGCCAGCTCACAGGGACCGAGAAGCTCCTACGAGCAGTACTTC	CASSQGPRSSYEQYF
TRBV20-1	TRBJ1-2	NA	few	TGCAGTGGGACAGACGGGAATGGCTACACCTTC	CSGTDGNGYTF
TRBV5-4	TRBJ2-3	TRBD2	NA	TGTGCCAGCAGCGGGACTAGCGGGAGAACAGATACGCAGTATTTT	CASSGTSGRTDTQYF
TRBV19	TRBJ2-1	NA	many	TGTGCCTCCCTCGGGGGTCGTCTTTACAATGAGCAGTTCTTC	CASLGGRLYNEQFF
TRBV27	TRBJ2-3	NA	few	TGTGCCAGCAGACAAACTAGATACACAGATACGCAGTATTTT	CASRQTRYTDTQYF
TRBV7-2	TRBJ2-4	NA	NA	TGTGCCAGCAGCTTAGTACGGGATGGAAACATTCAGTACTTC	CASSLVRDGNIQYF
TRBV10-3	TRBJ1-2	NA	NA	TGTGCCATCAATAGACAGGATAACGGCTACACCTTC	CAINRQDNGYTF
TRBV9	TRBJ1-3	NA	NA	TGTGCCAGCAGCGTAGACAGGCCATCCTCTGGAAACACCATATATTTT	CASSVDRPSSGNTIYF
TRBV18	TRBJ1-1	NA	NA	TGTGCCAGCTCACCGCAGACAGTTCACGCTGAAGCTTTCTTT	CASSPQTVHAEAFF
TRBV7-9	TRBJ2-1	NA	NA	TGTGCCAGCAGCTTAGCCCTGGACCCCACCAGGGCCTACAATGAGCAGTTCTTC	CASSLALDPTRAYNEQFF
TRBV9	TRBJ2-5	TRBD2	few	TGTGCCAGCAGCGTAGGACTAGCGGGAGGAATTGGAGAGCAGTACTTC	CASSVGLAGGIGEQYF
TRBV5-6	TRBJ2-3	NA	many	TGTGCCAGCAGCCGTTTGAATACGCAGTATTTT	CASSRLNTQYF
TRBV7-2	TRBJ1-3	NA	NA	TGTGCCAGCAGCTCCACAGGCTCTGGAAACACCATATATTTT	CASSSTGSGNTIYF
TRBV7-3	TRBJ2-2	NA	few	TGTGCCAGCAGCTTAGTGACCGGGGAGCTGTTTTTT	CASSLVTGELFF
TRBV19	TRBJ1-1	TRBD1	few	TGTGCCAGTAGTATACAGGGGGGACCGACTGAAGCTTTCTTT	CASSIQGGPTEAFF
TRBV7-9	TRBJ2-6	NA	NA	TGTGCCAGCAGCCATCGAGCCAGCCCCCAGACCTCTGGGGCCAACGTCCTGACTTTC	CASSHRASPQTSGANVLTF
TRBV9	TRBJ2-1	TRBD1	NA	TGTGCCAGCAGCGTAGCCGGGACAGCCGAGGGCAATGAGCAGTTCTTC	CASSVAGTAEGNEQFF
TRBV5-4	TRBJ1-2	NA	few	TGTGCCAGCAGCTTGGGCGGACAAAACTATGGCTACACCTTC	CASSLGGQNYGYTF